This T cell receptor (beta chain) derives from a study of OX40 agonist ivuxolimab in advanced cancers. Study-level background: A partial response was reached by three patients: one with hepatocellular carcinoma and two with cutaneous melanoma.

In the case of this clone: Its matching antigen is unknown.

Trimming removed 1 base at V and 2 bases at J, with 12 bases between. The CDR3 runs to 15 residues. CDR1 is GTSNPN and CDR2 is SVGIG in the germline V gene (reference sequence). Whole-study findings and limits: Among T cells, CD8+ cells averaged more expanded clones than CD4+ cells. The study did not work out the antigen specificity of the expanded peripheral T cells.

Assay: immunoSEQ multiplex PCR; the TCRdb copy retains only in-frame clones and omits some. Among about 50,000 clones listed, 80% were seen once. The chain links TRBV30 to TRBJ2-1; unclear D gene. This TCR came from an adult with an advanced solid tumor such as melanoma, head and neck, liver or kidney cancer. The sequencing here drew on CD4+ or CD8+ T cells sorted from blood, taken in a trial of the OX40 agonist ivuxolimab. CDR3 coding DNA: TGTGCCTGGAGTGCTCGCGCTACCCCCTACAATGAGCAGTTCTTC. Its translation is CAWSARATPYNEQFF.